This T cell receptor beta chain derives from a study of CD8 T cells in ankylosing spondylitis (TCRdb year 2017). Context from the whole study: To find TCR variants linked to disease, the study profiled T cell receptor beta repertoires in ankylosing spondylitis patients and healthy donors. In total, the full study cohort was made up of 100 to 140 healthy donors and 25 to 30 ankylosing spondylitis patients. Peripheral blood was sampled, and synovial fluid was additionally collected from ankylosing spondylitis patients. General conclusions and limits of the study: Some TCR beta motif variants had previously been reported in synovial fluid and blood of reactive arthritis patients, which suggested common disease-initiation mechanisms. A TCR beta motif made up of fewer than 10 highly homologous amino acid variants appeared to be characteristic of blood from ankylosing spondylitis patients. According to the report, matched synovial fluid samples from ankylosing spondylitis patients were significantly enriched for the disease-linked clones. In peripheral blood, the disease-linked clones were found at relatively low frequencies and had a CD8+ phenotype.

The sequencing machine was an Illumina HiSeq 2500. Quantitative 5'-RACE with molecular barcodes was the method used to prepare the TCR beta libraries. The authors' pipeline ran thus. Disease-linked TCR variants were identified with a new computational method built on a probabilistic model of VDJ rearrangement. The public reads were quality trimmed at Q25 with fastp and then assembled into clones with MiXCR by TCRdb, keeping productive beta chains. Every entry covers one CDR3 protein and lists the most common genes and DNA from its rows. TCRdb's processing, not the authors', yielded these V and J calls. Here the sample has 250,000 to 350,000 distinct CDR3 sequences; around 20% occur a single time. 7.5% to 9.5% of the sample goes to the ten largest clones. With regard to this clonotype: Its antigen is not yet known. One base away there is no much larger clone; base qualities are not given.

This TCR came from a male donor with ankylosing spondylitis or in good health (not recorded which). The sample taken for sequencing was blood, either unsorted or a sorted T cell fraction (not recorded which).

The CDR3 amino acid sequence is: CASSLAGIAGGPETQYF. The nucleotide sequence is given as TGCGCCAGCAGCTTGGCCGGGATAGCGGGAGGTCCGGAGACCCAGTACTTC. The sequence is built from TRBV5-1 and TRBJ2-5, with 10 junctional bases fitting TRBD2. The germline V gene supplies CDR1 SGHRS and CDR2 YFSETQ. Its CDR3 holds 17 amino acids, cysteine through phenylalanine. The entry retains the CDR3 DNA only, 51 bases that are in frame from base 1. V ends up 0 bases short and J 5 bases short, with an unmatched junction base count of 10.